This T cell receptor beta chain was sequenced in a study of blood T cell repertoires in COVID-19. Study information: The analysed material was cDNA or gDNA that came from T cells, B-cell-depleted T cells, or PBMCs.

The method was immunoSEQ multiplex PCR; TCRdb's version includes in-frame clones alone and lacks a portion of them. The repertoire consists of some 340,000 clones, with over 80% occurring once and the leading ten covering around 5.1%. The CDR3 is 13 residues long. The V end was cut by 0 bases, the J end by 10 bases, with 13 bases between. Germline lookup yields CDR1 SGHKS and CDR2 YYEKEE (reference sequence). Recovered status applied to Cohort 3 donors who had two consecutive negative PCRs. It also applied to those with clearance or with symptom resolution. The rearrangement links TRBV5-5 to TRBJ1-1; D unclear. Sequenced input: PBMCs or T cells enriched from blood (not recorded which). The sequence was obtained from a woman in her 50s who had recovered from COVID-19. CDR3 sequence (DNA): TGTGCCAGCAGCTTGGGAATATGGGAGGTAGCTTTCTTT. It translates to CASSLGIWEVAFF.